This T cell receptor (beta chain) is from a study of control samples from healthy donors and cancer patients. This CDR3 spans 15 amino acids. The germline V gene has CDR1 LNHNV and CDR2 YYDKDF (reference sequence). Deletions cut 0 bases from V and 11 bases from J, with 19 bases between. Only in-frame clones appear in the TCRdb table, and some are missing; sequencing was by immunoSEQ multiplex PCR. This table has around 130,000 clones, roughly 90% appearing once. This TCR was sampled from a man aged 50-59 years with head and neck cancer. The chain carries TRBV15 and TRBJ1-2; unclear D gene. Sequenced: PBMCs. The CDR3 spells CATSRDQSRAVAYTF. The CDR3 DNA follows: TGTGCCACCAGCAGAGATCAGAGTCGCGCAGTCGCGTACACCTTC.